Listed here are 6 T cell receptor beta chains from one sample, sequenced in a study of shared clonotypes between healthy human individuals (dated by TCRdb to 2018 to 2021). The library was made by the immunoSEQ multiplex PCR assay. TCRdb carries this immuneACCESS record with in-frame sequences only. Its versions omit some clonotypes, under half of them owing to an unresolved V gene in the studies checked, with the rest unexplained. The sample includes about 710,000 clones, with 73% observed a single time. Around 1.8% of the sample lies in the top ten. Sequencing input: memory CD4+ T cells sorted from blood. The sample's cell subset or site label, in plain terms: CD45RA-negative fraction. Receptor source: a woman aged 30 to 39 in good health.

The CDR3 region is CASRDGTSGIRTDTQYF. The DNA of the CDR3 is TGTGCCAGCAGGGACGGGACTAGCGGGATTCGGACAGATACGCAGTATTTT. V and J are TRBV5-8 and TRBJ2-3, with 13 bases aligning to TRBD2. V was clipped by 5 bases and J by 3 bases; unmatched bases: 9. The CDR3 covers 17 residues. CDR1 SGHTS and CDR2 YDEGEE come from the germline V gene.

The genes are TRBV5-1 and TRBJ2-7, with TRBD2 matching 8 bases. CDR1 is SGHRS, CDR2 YFSETQ, per germline. CDR3 length equals 14 residues. Germline trimming cut 4 bases from V and 3 bases from J; bases unmatched to any gene: 6. CDR3 nucleotide sequence: TGCGCCAGCAGCGCGCGGGGGACTAGCTACGAGCAGTACTTC. Translated: CASSARGTSYEQYF. Full variable domain (remainder filled in from reference TRBV5-1 and TRBJ2-7): KAGVTQTPRYLIKTRGQQVTLSCSPISGHRSVSWYQQTPGQGLQFLFEYFSETQRNKGNFPGRFSGRQFSNSRSEMNVSTLELGDSALYLCASSARGTSYEQYFGPGTRLTVT.

This clone was seen just once. The chain couples TRBV28 to TRBJ2-1; D gene uncertain. The germline V gene encodes CDR1 MDHEN and CDR2 SYDVKM. CDR3 size: 12 residues. With 2 bases removed from V and 7 bases from J, the gap between germline ends came to 6 bases. The CDR3 DNA is TGTGCCAGCAGTTTAGGTTGGAATGAGCAGTTCTTC. This translates into CASSLGWNEQFF.

The J gene is TRBJ1-1, the V gene TRBV7-9; possibly TRBD1 for D (6 bases). Germline V gives CDR1 SEHNR, CDR2 FQNEAQ (reference sequence). The length of the CDR3 is 12 residues. V lost 5 bases, J lost 9 bases, and 13 bases lay in between. Here the CDR3 DNA reads TGTGCCAGCAGCCCCACAGGGTCGAAAGCTTTCTTT. Protein sequence: CASSPTGSKAFF.

This sequence joins TRBV13 and TRBJ1-1; possible D gene TRBD1, 6 bases. CDR1 and CDR2 (germline): PRHDT, FYEKMQ (reference sequence). Trimming took off 5 bases at V and 6 bases at J, with 10 bases between the two ends. The CDR3 covers 12 residues. CDR3 amino acids: CASSKGGAEAFF. The CDR3 nucleotides read TGTGCCAGCAGCAAAGGGGGGGCTGAAGCTTTCTTT. Based on the CDR3 plus reference TRBV13 and TRBJ1-1, the full variable domain is AAGVIQSPRHLIKEKRETATLKCYPIPRHDTVYWYQQGPGQDPQFLISFYEKMQSDKGSIPDRFSAQQFSDYHSELNMSSLELGDSALYFCASSKGGAEAFFGQGTRLTVV.

The chain combines TRBV10-1 with TRBJ2-3; TRBD1 matches at 10 bases. Germline V gene lookup returns CDR1 WNHNN and CDR2 SYGVQD (reference sequence). The CDR3 is made up of 16 amino acids. The V segment lost 10 bases and the J segment 0 bases; nucleotides outside the gene matches: 10. The CDR3 DNA reads TGCGCCACCTCGGACAGGGGGAAATTTAGCACAGATACGCAGTATTTT. Amino acid sequence: CATSDRGKFSTDTQYF.